This T cell receptor (beta chain) was captured in a study of blood T cell repertoires in COVID-19. The sample holds a few counts of this clone. Generated by immunoSEQ multiplex PCR, the TCRdb table keeps only in-frame clones and is missing some. The sample shows 150,000 or so clones, roughly 90% of them seen only once. The CDR3 has 16 residues. Losses at the gene ends were 5 bases for V and 5 bases for J; bases not matched to a gene: 8. Germline values: CDR1 MNHEY, CDR2 SMNVEV (reference sequence). The receptor comes from a woman aged 45-65 years who had recovered from COVID-19. The sample comprised PBMCs or T cells enriched from blood (not recorded which). The V gene is TRBV27, the J gene TRBJ2-2; TRBD1 matches at 10 bases. CDR3 residues: CASSPGTGVGTGELFF. In DNA, the CDR3 is TGTGCCAGCAGTCCCGGGACAGGGGTAGGGACCGGGGAGCTGTTTTTT.